This T cell receptor beta chain emerged from a study of T cell responses to AZD1222 COVID-19 vaccine (dated by TCRdb to the early 2020s). With respect to the entire study: A total of 230 to 250 trial participants underwent TCR sequencing, of whom some 210 received two doses of AZD1222 and approximately 25 received two doses of the MenACWY control vaccine. Trial participants were enrolled by age into subgroups of 18-55, 56-69 and 70-plus years, and 148, 28 and 57 TCR-sequenced participants, respectively, were included in these subgroups. The full study reports these points: Epitopes outside the regions mutated in the B.1.351 and B.1.1.7 variants were reportedly recognized by nearly half of the unique spike-specific TCRs. The whole spike protein was spanned by vaccine-associated CD4 TCRs, and dominant responses were seen in regions 160-218 and 743-854. A significant rise in spike-specific TCR breadth and depth was observed after two AZD1222 doses relative to day 0 and relative to MenACWY recipients. Participants were mostly white British, with more females than males. The authors suggested clonal diversity may have been underestimated. Because no samples from the day 14 peak response were available, repertoires could be characterized only after the peak T cell response. In the small 56-69-year group, the increase in depth fell short of significance, most likely because of low power. Only six or seven AZD1222 recipients were SARS-CoV-2 seropositive at baseline, limiting conclusions about previously exposed vaccinees.

Measured from the cysteine to the phenylalanine, the CDR3 is 12 residues long. Solely the CDR3 DNA is kept, with 36 bases framed from the first base. Trimming costs V 4 bases and J 8 bases, and their ends lie 10 bases apart. Taken from the germline V gene (reference sequence), the CDR1 and CDR2 loops are LGHDT and YNNKEL. The CDR3 regions of human TCRbeta chains were subjected to immunosequencing. Per the original workflow: TCRs in the repertoires were matched against a reference library of SARS-CoV-2-specific TCRs that had been generated with the MIRA antigen-specificity platform. Breadth was defined as the fraction of unique TCRs that were SARS-CoV-2-associated, and depth was defined as the fraction of total T cells that were SARS-CoV-2-associated. Using the MIRA data, each spike-specific TCR was mapped to the spike region that the TCR reacts to and placed in a CD4 or CD8 class. Log10-transformed breadth and depth values were compared by one-way ANOVA with Sidak's multiple comparisons tests. Not all clones reach the TCRdb copy of this immuneACCESS table, which keeps in-frame sequences only. Checked studies attribute under half of the gap to unresolved V genes and leave the rest unexplained. The V and J calls and the clone size are those of that table, but D and trimming were determined from the DNA. For this sample the table gives 140,000 to 150,000 clones, of which approximately 85% were detected only once. The ten largest clones represent 4.1% of the sample.

In the paper's terms, the time point label means: baseline before first vaccination. Explained via the paper, the treatment or condition label denotes: meningococcal conjugate vaccine given as trial control. Vaccinee samples were obtained from the UK trials COV001 and COV002, which included a single-blind randomized controlled phase 2/3 trial of AZD1222 (ChAdOx1 nCoV-19) in healthy adults. For TCRbeta chain sequencing, PBMC samples from trial participants were taken at day 0 and at day 28 after the second dose. As regards this clone: No cognate antigen has been identified for it. No qualities accompany the bases; no much larger clone lies one base away.

The source was peripheral blood, collected on day 0 of MenACWY control vaccination. The sequence joins TRBV3-1 (or the pseudogene TRBV3-2) to TRBJ2-3, with the D call perhaps TRBD1 or TRBD2, as 5 bases match in each case. This receptor was identified in an adult in good health. The CDR3 reads as follows: CASSPHGTTQYF. In nucleotides, the sequence is TGTGCCAGCAGCCCGCACGGGACTACGCAGTATTTT.